These 15 T cell receptor beta chains share one sample of origin, sequenced in a study of blood T cell repertoires in COVID-19. Profiling relied on immunoSEQ multiplex PCR, and the TCRdb table lists in-frame clones only, not all of them. The data contain 120,000 to 150,000 clones, 60% to 85% of them singletons. The specimen sequenced was peripheral blood. These receptors were taken from a man between 50 and 59 years old with active or convalescent COVID-19.

The J gene is TRBJ1-3, the V gene TRBV30; D is undetermined. This CDR3 is 11 amino acids long. Trimming shortened V by 2 bases and J by 3 bases, and 2 bases separated the two germline ends. Germline assignment: CDR1 GTSNPN and CDR2 SVGIG (reference sequence). Written as DNA, the CDR3 is TGTGCCTGGAGTCTTGGAAACACCATATATTTT. It yields the protein CAWSLGNTIYF.

This rearrangement joins TRBV11-3 to TRBJ2-5, with 9 bases matching TRBD2. Per the germline V gene, CDR1 is SGHNT and CDR2 is YENEEA. The CDR3 totals 16 residues. With 1 base clipped from V and 2 bases from J, the junction kept 5 bases outside the gene matches. The DNA of the CDR3 is TGTGCCAGCAGCTTAGGTACTAGCGGGCCGCAAGAGACCCAGTACTTC. Its protein product is CASSLGTSGPQETQYF.

This clone has just one count. The J gene is TRBJ2-7, the V gene TRBV7-2, with 7 positions matching TRBD1. J was trimmed by 7 bases and V by 0 bases; bases with no gene match: 15. CDR1 SGHTA and CDR2 FQGNSA come from the germline V gene. The CDR3 is 17 amino acids. Written as DNA, the CDR3 is TGTGCCAGCAGCTTAGCGGCCCGGGACAGATCGGTTAGGGAGCAGTACTTC. It yields the protein CASSLAARDRSVREQYF.

This chain joins TRBV4-1 and TRBJ2-1, with TRBD2 matching 7 bases. CDR1 and CDR2 (germline): MGHRA, YSYEKL. V dropped 0 bases and J dropped 9; count of bases not matched to a gene: 5. This CDR3 spans 14 amino acids. CDR3 coding DNA: TGCGCCAGCAGCCAAGAGGGACTAAGTCTTGAGCAGTTCTTC. Its translation is CASSQEGLSLEQFF.

The chain is built from TRBV12-3 or TRBV12-4 and TRBJ2-1; 7 bases match TRBD1. With V trimmed by 7 bases and J by 5 bases, 5 bases remained unmatched. This CDR3 region has 13 residues. The CDR3 here is CASTRTGHNEQFF. The DNA for the CDR3 is TGTGCCAGCACCCGGACAGGTCACAATGAGCAGTTCTTC.

In nucleotides, the CDR3 is TGCGCCAGCAGCTCGACTAGCGGGAGCCTCGAGCAGTACTTC. Protein sequence: CASSSTSGSLEQYF. The rearrangement joins TRBV5-1 to TRBJ2-7; 12 positions match TRBD2. Germline assignment: CDR1 SGHRS and CDR2 YFSETQ. The CDR3 spans 14 residues. The trim removed 3 bases at V and 6 bases at J, leaving 4 bases unmatched. Full variable domain (remainder filled in from reference TRBV5-1 and TRBJ2-7): KAGVTQTPRYLIKTRGQQVTLSCSPISGHRSVSWYQQTPGQGLQFLFEYFSETQRNKGNFPGRFSGRQFSNSRSEMNVSTLELGDSALYLCASSSTSGSLEQYFGPGTRLTVT.

This clone was detected once. This rearrangement joins TRBV6-5 to TRBJ2-7; TRBD2 is a possible D gene (6 bases). There are 13 residues in the CDR3. V lost 8 bases and J lost 1, with 12 bases in between. Germline V gives CDR1 MNHEY, CDR2 SVGAGI. In DNA, the CDR3 is TGTGCCAGCCGTACTAGCCTTTCCTACGAGCAGTACTTC. Its translation: CASRTSLSYEQYF.

The rearrangement joins TRBV7-8 to TRBJ2-5; TRBD1 might be the D (5 bases). The V gene's germline CDR1 is SGHVS and CDR2 FQNEAQ. The CDR3 is made up of 16 amino acids. The V gene lost 6 bases and the J gene lost 3 bases, with 20 bases spanning the gap. The CDR3: CASRRRSATDKETQYF. The CDR3 bases are TGTGCCAGCAGGCGGAGAAGTGCGACAGATAAAGAGACCCAGTACTTC.

This chain joins TRBV9 and TRBJ2-7; D is uncertain. Germline V CDR1 and CDR2: SGDLS, YYNGEE. This CDR3 comprises 14 residues. V dropped 4 bases and J dropped 1 base, with 12 bases sitting between them. CDR3 protein: CASSPPARSYEQYF. DNA for the CDR3: TGTGCCAGCAGCCCCCCCGCTCGGTCCTACGAGCAGTACTTC.

The chain recombines TRBV21-1 with TRBJ1-5; the table's D call TRBD1 went unverified against the DNA. TRBV21-1 is listed as a pseudogene. The CDR3 covers 15 residues. As DNA, the CDR3 is TGTGCCGGGTTCCAGGGGAACGTAAGCAATCAGCCCCAGCATTTT. Its translation: CAGFQGNVSNQPQHF.

A note on this clone: Relative to the germline gene, one junction end is altered; a read error may explain this. The J gene is TRBJ2-3, the V gene TRBV7-7; tentative D call: TRBD1 (5 bases). Germline loops: CDR1 SSHAT, CDR2 FNYEAQ (reference sequence). The CDR3 has 14 residues. The CDR3 region has the DNA TGTGCTAGCAGCTTAAATGGGGCGGCAGATACGCAGTATTTT. This translates into CASSLNGAADTQYF.

This clone was detected once. V and J are TRBV24-1 and TRBJ2-7, with D possibly TRBD1 on 5 matching bases. The CDR3 contains 16 residues. Trimming took off 2 bases at V and 1 base at J, with 14 bases between the two ends. CDR1 is KGHDR and CDR2 is SFDVKD in the germline V gene. The CDR3 bases are TGTGCCACCAGTGATTATTGGCAGGGTAGTTCCTACGAGCAGTACTTC. Translated, it gives CATSDYWQGSSYEQYF.

The CDR3 reads CASFSSTSEQYF. CDR3 coding DNA: TGTGCCAGCTTTAGCTCGACTAGCGAGCAGTACTTC. This rearrangement joins TRBV27 to TRBJ2-7, with a weak D call TRBD2 (6 bases). Germline CDR1 is MNHEY and CDR2 is SMNVEV (reference sequence). The CDR3 spans 12 residues. V was shortened by 8 bases and J by 6 bases, with 14 bases between the two germline ends.

This rearrangement joins TRBV5-1 to TRBJ1-1, with D possibly being TRBD1 (5 bases). The CDR3 has 15 residues. Trimming stripped 0 bases from V and 1 base from J, with 10 bases between. Looked up from germline, CDR1 is SGHRS and CDR2 is YFSETQ. CDR3 region: CASSLGAGRNTEAFF. CDR3 nucleotides: TGCGCCAGCAGCTTGGGAGCAGGGCGGAACACTGAAGCTTTCTTT.

The chain carries TRBV7-2 and TRBJ2-1; 7 nucleotides line up with TRBD2. Losses at the gene ends were 9 bases for V and 0 bases for J; bases not matched to a gene: 2. This CDR3 spans 13 amino acids. The germline V gene has CDR1 SGHTA and CDR2 FQGNSA. DNA for the CDR3: TGTGCCAGTAAGCGGGACTCCTACAATGAGCAGTTCTTC. Residues: CASKRDSYNEQFF. Looking up the rest from reference TRBV7-2 and TRBJ2-1 gives the full variable domain: GAGVSQSPSNKVTEKGKDVELRCDPISGHTALYWYRQSLGQGLEFLIYFQGNSAPDKSGLPSDRFSAERTGGSVSTLTIQRTQQEDSAVYLCASKRDSYNEQFFGPGTRLTVL.